This T cell receptor (beta chain) was sequenced in a study of blood T cell repertoires in COVID-19 (TCRdb year 2020). A note on the overall study: Collaborator samples came from the United States, Italy and Spain and covered acute and convalescent phases of COVID-19. The material from the prospective study consisted of cDNA or gDNA derived from T cells, B-cell-depleted T cells, or PBMCs. Subjects who had been exposed to COVID-19, were actively infected with it, or had recovered from it provided the deeply sampled blood TCRbeta repertoires that made up the dataset. The repertoires were made available in a free public database intended to serve as a resource for research on the immune response to SARS-CoV-2. Samples were obtained from the ongoing ImmuneRACE study (first 160 participants) and from some 1,300 subjects provided by 6 global collaborators. A de-identified subject ID, COVID-19 status, age in years and sex were almost always included in the sample metadata. HLA class I and class II types, where available, came from metadata supplied by the sample provider rather than from assay-based typing. What the research found in general, with its limitations: How much clinical and demographic metadata was included differed by source and by participant, and the metadata was provided uncurated.

One collaborating source in Seattle enrolled patients during active infection and followed them longitudinally through the course of disease. Whole blood was collected in K2EDTA tubes by collaborating institutions according to the institutions' own protocols. Collaborator samples were shipped for TCRbeta analysis as frozen whole blood, isolated PBMCs, or DNA extracted from either sample type. Details on this clone: Its cognate antigen has yet to be identified. There are no base qualities to consult, and no much larger clone falls within one base.

The germline V and J ends show losses of 4 bases and 1 base respectively, and no gene match explains 15 bases of the junction. The CDR3 covers 19 residues, taking in both the cysteine and the phenylalanine. Only the CDR3 part of the read is kept: 57 bases, read in frame from the first base. Via the germline V gene, CDR1 is SQVTM and CDR2 ANQGSEA. TCRbeta CDR3 regions were amplified from genomic DNA by means of the immunoSEQ Assay, a bias-controlled multiplex PCR. The published analysis was carried out like this. The number of nucleated cells in each sample was estimated from the amplification of reference gene primers within the assay. To quantify the absolute abundance of each unique TCRbeta CDR3 rearrangement, sequence reads were collapsed and filtered. For each sample, productive Simpson clonality was calculated as the square root of Simpson's diversity index over productive rearrangements. The table comes from immuneACCESS by way of TCRdb, which keeps in-frame sequences with V and J called. Part of the clones is missing from these tables; in studies checked, under half for an unresolved V gene and the rest for unknown reasons. V, J and clone size are taken as reported in that table, and D and trimming were inferred from the DNA itself. Across this sample there are about 350,000 clones, with roughly 89% seen only once. The ten largest clonotypes hold over 3.5% of the sample.

The rearranged segments are TRBV29-1 and TRBJ1-5; a stretch of 11 junction bases matches TRBD1. This sequence originates from an older woman with COVID-19, enrolled during active disease. The specimen sequenced was peripheral blood. The sequence in DNA is TGCAGCGTTGTTAGTCGGGACAGGGGGAAGATACGGAGCAATCAGCCCCAGCATTTT. The encoded protein is CSVVSRDRGKIRSNQPQHF.